Each of the 17 T cell receptor beta chains below was sequenced from the same sample in a study of blood T cell repertoires in COVID-19. Assay: immunoSEQ multiplex PCR; the TCRdb copy retains only in-frame clones and omits some. The profile shows roughly 150,000 clones, roughly 88% of them singletons. The sequenced sample consisted of peripheral blood. The receptors were gathered from a woman in her forties or fifties in a cohort sampled during active or convalescent COVID-19.

The V and J genes are TRBV5-4 and TRBJ2-5; D call uncertain. Trimming took off 4 bases at V and 0 bases at J, with 16 bases between the two ends. Germline CDR1 SGHNT, CDR2 YYREEE (reference sequence). The CDR3 consists of 16 residues. The CDR3 region is CASSLGLTANQETQYF. The CDR3 nucleotides are TGTGCCAGCAGCCTCGGCCTTACAGCTAACCAAGAGACCCAGTACTTC.

This clone showed up just once. The J gene is TRBJ2-5, the V gene TRBV7-2; 7 bases line up with TRBD2. Germline V gene lookup returns CDR1 SGHTA and CDR2 FQGNSA. Trimming at V came to 1 base and at J to 2 bases, leaving 1 base not matched to a gene. The length of the CDR3 is 14 residues. Written as DNA, the CDR3 is TGTGCCAGCAGCTTAGGAGCGGGGCAAGAGACCCAGTACTTC. This encodes CASSLGAGQETQYF.

The chain recombines TRBV19 with TRBJ2-1, with 9 bases matching TRBD2. The trim removed 2 bases at V and 7 bases at J, leaving 6 bases unmatched. Germline V CDR1 and CDR2: LNHDA, SQIVND (reference sequence). The CDR3 loop spans 15 amino acids. The CDR3 sequence: CASSIIGGGANEQFF. In DNA, the CDR3 is TGTGCCAGTAGTATAATCGGCGGGGGGGCAAATGAGCAGTTCTTC.

The chain uses TRBV7-4 and TRBJ2-5, with D possibly TRBD2 on 5 matching bases. Trimming left V 6 bases short and J 2 bases short, with 25 bases between. From germline, CDR1 is SGHVT and CDR2 SQSDAQ. The CDR3 has 18 residues. The CDR3 reads CASRSRPGFGDWQETQYF. The CDR3 DNA sequence: TGTGCCAGCAGATCTCGTCCGGGATTTGGGGATTGGCAAGAGACCCAGTACTTC.

The V gene is TRBV12-5, the J gene TRBJ1-5; 11 bases map to TRBD1. The J segment lost 10 bases and the V segment lost 2 bases, leaving 7 bases of the junction unmatched. The CDR3 sequence is 15 residues long. Germline loops: CDR1 LGHNT, CDR2 FRNRAP. CDR3 in amino acids: CASGLRGQGAFPQHF. The CDR3 DNA follows: TGTGCTAGTGGTTTGCGAGGACAGGGGGCCTTCCCCCAGCATTTT.

V is TRBV19 and J is TRBJ1-1, with D possibly TRBD1 on 6 matching bases. Trimming took off 3 bases at V and 3 bases at J, with 8 bases between the two ends. Germline CDR1 and CDR2: LNHDA and SQIVND (reference sequence). The CDR3 spans 13 residues. The CDR3: CASSIKGDTEAFF. The CDR3 coding sequence is TGTGCCAGTAGTATTAAGGGGGACACTGAAGCTTTCTTT.

This chain links TRBV7-9 with TRBJ1-5; a weak D match, TRBD1 (5 bases). The germline V gene encodes CDR1 SEHNR and CDR2 FQNEAQ (reference sequence). The V gene lost 5 bases and the J gene lost 7 bases, with 9 bases spanning the gap. This CDR3 has 12 amino acids. CDR3 in DNA: TGTGCCAGCAGCGTACAGGAGCAGCCCCAGCATTTT. This encodes CASSVQEQPQHF.

The CDR3 DNA reads TGTGCCAGCAGAGTTGACAGGTTGAATTCACCCCTCCACTTT. It codes for CASRVDRLNSPLHF. The chain couples TRBV3-1 (or the pseudogene TRBV3-2) to TRBJ1-6, with D perhaps TRBD1 (6 bases). The CDR3 totals 14 residues. V was trimmed by 6 bases and J by 7 bases, leaving 13 bases between them. Germline V gene lookup returns CDR1 LGHDT and CDR2 YNNKEL (reference sequence).

For the CDR3, the DNA is TGTGCTAGTGGGCTGACAGGGGTCAATGAGCAGTTCTTC. This codes for CASGLTGVNEQFF. The gene calls are TRBV12-5 and TRBJ2-1; 8 bases are shared with TRBD1. CDR1 LGHNT and CDR2 FRNRAP come from the germline V gene. This CDR3 comprises 13 residues. V gave up 6 bases and J gave up 6 bases; unmatched junction bases: 4. The full variable domain, with the rest looked up from reference TRBV12-5 and TRBJ2-1, is DARVTQTPRHKVTEMGQEVTMRCQPILGHNTVFWYRQTMMQGLELLAYFRNRAPLDDSGMPKDRFSAEMPDATLATLKIQPSEPRDSAVYFCASGLTGVNEQFFGPGTRLTVL.

The rearrangement joins TRBV2 to TRBJ1-1; 8 bases map to TRBD1. The germline gives CDR1 SNHLY, CDR2 FYNNEI. With V trimmed by 7 bases and J by 5 bases, 9 bases remained unmatched. The CDR3 runs 14 residues. The CDR3 sequence: CASILQGARTEAFF. As DNA, the CDR3 is TGTGCCAGCATCCTGCAGGGGGCCCGAACTGAAGCTTTCTTT.

As for this clone: The sample holds other DNA sequences that translate to the same CDR3. V is TRBV3-1 (or the pseudogene TRBV3-2) and J is TRBJ2-7, with a weak D call TRBD2 (7 bases). Looked up from germline, CDR1 is LGHDT and CDR2 is YNNKEL (reference sequence). The germline V and J ends were trimmed by 0 bases and 6 bases, with 9 bases remaining between them. The CDR3 spans 13 residues. Written as DNA, the CDR3 is TGTGCCAGCAGCCAAGAGGGAGGGGGCGAGCAGTACTTC. This encodes CASSQEGGGEQYF.

This clone was seen a single time. The chain joins TRBV4-3 to TRBJ2-1; weak D call: TRBD2 (6 bases). In germline, CDR1 is LGHNA, CDR2 YSLEER. This CDR3 has 14 amino acids. V shed 0 bases and J shed 12 bases, with 15 bases lying between them. CDR3 protein: CASSQEGTPIGQFF. CDR3 DNA sequence: TGCGCCAGCAGCCAAGAAGGGACTCCAATTGGGCAGTTCTTC.

This sequence joins TRBV13 and TRBJ1-2, with TRBD1 matching 7 bases. The CDR3 length is 15 residues. Trimming took 2 bases from V and 4 from J; bases not matched to a gene: 7. The V gene's germline CDR1 is PRHDT and CDR2 FYEKMQ (reference sequence). This chain's CDR3 is CASSLNGAGGYGYTF. In DNA form, the CDR3 reads TGTGCCAGCAGCTTAAATGGGGCAGGGGGCTATGGCTACACCTTC.

The chain has TRBV7-2 and TRBJ2-7, with D hard to call. The germline gives CDR1 SGHTA, CDR2 FQGNSA. The CDR3 loop spans 13 amino acids. Trimming took off 3 bases at V and 0 bases at J, with 6 bases between the two ends. CDR3 residues: CASSLSYSYEQYF. In nucleotides, the CDR3 is TGTGCCAGCAGCTTGAGTTACTCCTACGAGCAGTACTTC.

V gene TRBV3-1 (or the pseudogene TRBV3-2) combines with J gene TRBJ1-5; D remains ambiguous. The CDR3 has 13 amino acids. Deletions cut 2 bases from V and 6 bases from J, with 8 bases between. From germline, CDR1 is LGHDT and CDR2 YNNKEL (reference sequence). For the CDR3, the DNA is TGTGCCAGCAGCCAAATGGGAGGTCAGCCCCAGCATTTT. It encodes CASSQMGGQPQHF.

CDR3 loop: CASSLEGTGENIQYF. The CDR3 DNA reads TGTGCCAGCAGCTTAGAAGGTACCGGGGAAAACATTCAGTACTTC. The chain carries TRBV7-2 and TRBJ2-4, with D tentatively TRBD2 (5 bases). Germline-derived CDR1 and CDR2 are SGHTA and FQGNSA. The ends were cut back, 1 base at V and 5 bases at J, with 12 bases in the middle. This CDR3 has 15 residues.

As regards this clone: The sample carries other DNA sequences with the same CDR3. CDR3 in DNA: TGTGCCAGCAGCCAAGATGGGGGGACTGAAGCTTTCTTT. Protein: CASSQDGGTEAFF. V usage is TRBV3-1 (or the pseudogene TRBV3-2) and J usage is TRBJ1-1, with TRBD1 as a possible D gene (5 bases). V lost 0 bases and J lost 5, with 7 bases in between. This CDR3 region has 13 residues. Germline V lookup: CDR1 LGHDT, CDR2 YNNKEL (reference sequence).